These 5 T cell receptor beta chains were sequenced from one sample in a study of identical twins. TCRdb independently ran MiXCR on the 5' RACE reads; one entry per CDR3 protein. The data contain about 200,000 distinct CDR3 sequences, 5.5% to 7.5% of them singletons. These data were also reused for a study on T cells expressing NK-cell markers.

Sequenced material: CD8+ T cells sorted from blood. The receptors shown here come from a young woman in good health.

This clonotype was counted many times. The rearrangement joins TRBV12-3 or TRBV12-4 to TRBJ1-2, with TRBD1 identical over 7 bases. J was trimmed by 6 bases and V by 2 bases; bases with no gene match: 3. The CDR3 loop spans 13 amino acids. CDR3 sequence reads: CASSLPGGDGYTF. As DNA, the CDR3 is TGTGCCAGCAGTTTACCAGGGGGAGATGGCTACACCTTC.

This clonotype has at least ten counts. This chain connects TRBV12-3 or TRBV12-4 to TRBJ1-2; D ambiguous. CDR3 length: 16 amino acids. Trimming shortened V by 3 bases and J by 2 bases, and 16 bases separated the two germline ends. The CDR3 loop reads CASSLEGSNQNYGYTF. Here the CDR3 DNA reads TGTGCCAGCAGTTTGGAGGGATCCAATCAGAACTATGGCTACACCTTC.

This clonotype was seen a handful of times. The chain links TRBV2 to TRBJ2-7; TRBD1 aligns across 7 bases. V shed 2 bases, J shed 2 bases, and the junction held 3 bases outside the gene matches. The CDR3 spans 14 residues. Per germline, CDR1 SNHLY and CDR2 FYNNEI. The CDR3 loop reads CASSEYRGPYEQYF. CDR3 sequence (DNA): TGTGCCAGCAGTGAATACAGGGGCCCCTACGAGCAGTACTTC.

This clonotype was seen at least ten times. The genes are TRBV3-1 and TRBJ2-7; perhaps TRBD2 as D (5 bases). The CDR3 is 13 amino acids. The germline V gene encodes CDR1 LGHDT and CDR2 YNNKEL (reference sequence). V was cut by 5 bases and J by 4 bases, with 12 bases left in between. CDR3 in amino acids: CASSSYREYEQYF. CDR3 nucleotides: TGTGCCAGCAGCTCTTACCGGGAATACGAGCAGTACTTC.

At least ten counts were recorded for this clonotype. The chain carries TRBV12-3 or TRBV12-4 and TRBJ2-1, with 7 bases identical to TRBD2. J lost 8 bases, V lost 7 bases, and 5 bases had no gene match. This CDR3 is 12 amino acids long. CDR3 residues: CASTARGDEQFF. CDR3 nucleotide sequence: TGTGCCAGCACCGCACGGGGGGATGAGCAGTTCTTC.